This TCR beta chain was observed in a study of T cells in Graves' hyperthyroidism and ophthalmopathy. The CDR3 sequence is 16 residues long. After removal of 3 bases from V and 5 bases from J, the junction contained 7 bases not matched to a gene. Germline-derived CDR1 and CDR2 are SGHRS and YFSETQ. This clonotype was observed at least ten times. Amplification of TCR beta CDR3 regions was performed using RNA transcripts as template. In the first-round RT-PCR of the TCR CDR3, the HTBI primer set was used. MiXCR, run by TCRdb on the multiplex PCR reads, gives a single entry per CDR3 protein. The data show around 450,000 distinct CDR3 sequences, with 15% to 17% seen just once and 12% to 15% held by the top ten.

The chain joins TRBV5-1 to TRBJ2-1; 11 bases map to TRBD2. The receptor's source is a woman between 18 and 30 years old with Graves' hyperthyroidism. Sequenced input: blood. The CDR3: CASSSQLAGANNEQFF. CDR3 coding DNA: TGCGCCAGCAGCTCACAACTAGCGGGAGCTAACAATGAGCAGTTCTTC.